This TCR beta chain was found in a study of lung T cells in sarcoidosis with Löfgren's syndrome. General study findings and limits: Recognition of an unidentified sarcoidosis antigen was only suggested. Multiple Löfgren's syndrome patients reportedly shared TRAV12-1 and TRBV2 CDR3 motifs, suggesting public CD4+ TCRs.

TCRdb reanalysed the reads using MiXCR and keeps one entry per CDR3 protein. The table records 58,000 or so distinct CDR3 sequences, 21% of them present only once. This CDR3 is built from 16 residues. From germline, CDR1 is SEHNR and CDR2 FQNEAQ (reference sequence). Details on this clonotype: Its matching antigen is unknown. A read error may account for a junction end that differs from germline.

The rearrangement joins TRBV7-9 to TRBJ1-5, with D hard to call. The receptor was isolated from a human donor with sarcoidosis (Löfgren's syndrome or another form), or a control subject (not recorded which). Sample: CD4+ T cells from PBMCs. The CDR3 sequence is CASGLSSPLSNQPQHF. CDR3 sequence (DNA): TGTGCCAGCGGCTTAAGTTCCCCTCTCAGCAATCAGCCCCAGCATTTT.